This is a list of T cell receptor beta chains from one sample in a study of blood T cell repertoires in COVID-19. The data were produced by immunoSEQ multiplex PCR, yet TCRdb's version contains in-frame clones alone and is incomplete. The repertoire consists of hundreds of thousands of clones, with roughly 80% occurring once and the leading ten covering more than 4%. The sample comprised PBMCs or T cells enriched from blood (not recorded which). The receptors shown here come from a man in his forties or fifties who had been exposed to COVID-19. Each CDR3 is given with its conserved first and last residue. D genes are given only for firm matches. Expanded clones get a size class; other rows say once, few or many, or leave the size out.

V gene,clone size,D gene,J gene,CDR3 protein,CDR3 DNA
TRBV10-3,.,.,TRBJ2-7,CAITGQGSYEQYF,TGTGCCATCACGGGGCAGGGGTCCTACGAGCAGTACTTC
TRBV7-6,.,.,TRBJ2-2,CAGRASGELFF,TGTGCCGGCAGGGCTTCCGGGGAGCTGTTTTTT
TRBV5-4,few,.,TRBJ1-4,CASSFEGSKLFF,TGTGCCAGCAGCTTTGAGGGTTCTAAACTGTTTTTT
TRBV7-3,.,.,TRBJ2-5,CASSLNPGSQETQYF,TGTGCCAGCAGCTTAAACCCGGGGAGCCAAGAGACCCAGTACTTC
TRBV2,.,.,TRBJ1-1,CASSVTGTEAFF,TGTGCCAGCAGTGTGACAGGCACTGAAGCTTTCTTT
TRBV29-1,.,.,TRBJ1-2,CSYSTDYGYTF,TGCAGCTACTCCACAGACTATGGCTACACCTTC
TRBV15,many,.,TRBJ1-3,CATSRDRSSGNTIYF,TGTGCCACCAGCAGAGACCGGTCCTCTGGAAACACCATATATTTT
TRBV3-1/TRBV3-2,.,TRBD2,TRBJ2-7,CASSQSGIEYF,TGTGCCAGCAGCCAAAGCGGGATTGAGTACTTC
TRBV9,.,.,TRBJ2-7,CASSVGTVPYEQYF,TGTGCCAGCAGCGTAGGTACGGTCCCCTACGAGCAGTACTTC
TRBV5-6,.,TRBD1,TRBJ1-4,CASSLTGANEKLFF,TGTGCCAGCAGCTTGACAGGGGCTAATGAAAAACTGTTTTTT
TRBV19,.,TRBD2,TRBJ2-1,CARNWGGQFF,TGTGCCAGGAATTGGGGGGGGCAGTTCTTC
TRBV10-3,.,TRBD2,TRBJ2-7,CAISESISGGDEQYF,TGTGCCATCAGTGAGTCGATTAGCGGGGGGGACGAGCAGTACTTC
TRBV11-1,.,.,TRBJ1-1,CASSSTGNTEAFF,TGTGCCAGCAGCTCGACAGGGAACACTGAAGCTTTCTTT
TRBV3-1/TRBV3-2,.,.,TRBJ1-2,CASSTRDWGYTF,TGTGCCAGCAGCACCCGGGACTGGGGCTACACCTTC
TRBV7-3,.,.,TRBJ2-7,CASSLDPGAGEQYF,TGTGCCAGCAGCTTAGACCCGGGCGCGGGAGAGCAGTACTTC
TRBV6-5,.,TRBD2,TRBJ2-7,CASSPEPGLIYEQYF,TGTGCCAGCAGTCCCGAACCGGGACTAATATACGAGCAGTACTTC
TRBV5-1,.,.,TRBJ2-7,CASSSQGSREQYF,TGCGCCAGCAGCTCCCAGGGGTCTCGGGAGCAGTACTTC
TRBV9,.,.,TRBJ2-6,CASSVRDTGANVLTF,TGTGCCAGCAGCGTCCGGGACACGGGGGCCAACGTCCTGACTTTC